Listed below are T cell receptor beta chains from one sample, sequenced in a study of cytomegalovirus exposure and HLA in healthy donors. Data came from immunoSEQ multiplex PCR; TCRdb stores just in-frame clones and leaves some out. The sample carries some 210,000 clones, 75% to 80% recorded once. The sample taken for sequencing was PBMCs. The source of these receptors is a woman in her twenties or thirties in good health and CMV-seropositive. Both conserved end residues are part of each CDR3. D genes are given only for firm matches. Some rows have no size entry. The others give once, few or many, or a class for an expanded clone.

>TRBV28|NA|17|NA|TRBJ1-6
TGTGCCAGCAGTCCCCCCGGGGGGGCGTCCTATAATTCACCCCTCCACTTT
CASSPPGGASYNSPLHF
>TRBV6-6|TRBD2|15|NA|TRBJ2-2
TGTGCCAGCAGGACGGGAGCGGGGGTCACCGGGGAGCTGTTTTTT
CASRTGAGVTGELFF
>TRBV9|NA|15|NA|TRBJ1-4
TGTGCCAGCAGCGTAGGACAACCAACTAATGAAAAACTGTTTTTT
CASSVGQPTNEKLFF
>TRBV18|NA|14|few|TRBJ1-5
TGTGCCAGCTCACGGTTCCCGGGAGGGCAGCCCCAGCATTTT
CASSRFPGGQPQHF
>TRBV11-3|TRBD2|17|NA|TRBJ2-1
TGTGCCAGCAGCTTGGGACTAGCGGGTTCCCCCCTACGGGAGCAGTTCTTC
CASSLGLAGSPLREQFF
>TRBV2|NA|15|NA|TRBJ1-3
TGTGCCAGCAGTGCTTTAACTCGCTCTGGAAACACCATATATTTT
CASSALTRSGNTIYF
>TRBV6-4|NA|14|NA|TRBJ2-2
TGTGCCAGCAGTGATCGGGATGGAACCGGGGAGCTGTTTTTT
CASSDRDGTGELFF
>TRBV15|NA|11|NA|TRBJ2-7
TGTGCCACCAGCAGACGAGACGAGCAGTACTTC
CATSRRDEQYF
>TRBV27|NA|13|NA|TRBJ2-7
TGTGCCAGCAGTTTACGCGAGGACTACGAGCAGTACTTC
CASSLREDYEQYF
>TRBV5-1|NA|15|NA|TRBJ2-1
TGCGCCAGCAGCTTGCGGGAACTCTCCTACAATGAGCAGTTCTTC
CASSLRELSYNEQFF
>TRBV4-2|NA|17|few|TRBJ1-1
TGTGCCAGCAGCCAAGCGACTACCGGGACTGTGAACACTGAAGCTTTCTTT
CASSQATTGTVNTEAFF
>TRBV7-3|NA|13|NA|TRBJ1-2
TGTGCCAGCAGCTTAGCCGGAGGGAGTGGCTACACCTTC
CASSLAGGSGYTF
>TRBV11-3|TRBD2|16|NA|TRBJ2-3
TGTGCCAGCAGCCTGGGACTAGCCCCTAGCACAGATACGCAGTATTTT
CASSLGLAPSTDTQYF
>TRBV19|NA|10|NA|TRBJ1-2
TGTGCCACCGGGATGGGAGGCTACACCTTC
CATGMGGYTF
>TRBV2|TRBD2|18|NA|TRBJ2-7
TGTGCCAGCAGTGAAGGGACGCTTCCTAGCGGGGCTCCCTACGAGCAGTACTTC
CASSEGTLPSGAPYEQYF